This TCR delta chain was sequenced for a study of gamma delta lymphoproliferative disorders and STAT genes (dated 2018 in TCRdb). Background for the entire study: Gamma-chain libraries were prepared from at least 50 ng of genomic DNA using the LymphoTrack Dx TCRG Assay. Within a larger immunophenotypic and STAT-mutation study, TCR gamma and delta CDR3 repertoires were profiled by deep sequencing in Tgammadelta lymphoproliferative disease patients and healthy controls. To confirm results, a couple of gamma-chain samples and all delta-chain samples were sequenced twice. Because no corresponding Invivoscribe delta assay was available, delta-chain libraries were prepared according to the EuroClonality-NGS working group standard operating procedure. Overall study results and their limits: T cells in controls likely covered a range of maturation stages, whereas leukemic cells were skewed toward terminal effectors, which could potentially limit comparisons between patients and controls. Nearly all major gamma and delta clonotypes of patients were found to be public, being shared with at least one healthy donor, and only a couple of gamma clonotypes were found to be private to disease. The authors noted that NGS specificity may be reduced at low frequencies, so the public or private nature of leukemic clones needs confirmation. When whole repertoires were clustered, gamma repertoires from patients formed a group apart from those of healthy controls, but delta repertoires showed no separation between the groups.

V drops 2 bases and J drops 0 bases, leaving 15 bases in between. The CDR3 numbers 16 residues from cysteine through phenylalanine. Of all the DNA, just the CDR3 is kept, 48 bases in frame from base 1. Looking up the germline V gene yields CDR1 GEAIGNYY and CDR2 EKD. This clone was detected only a few times. Its antigen is unknown. TCRdb's protein, taken from a much larger clone, differs from this DNA's translation at residue 6, likely owing to a read error; the protein displayed comes from the DNA. TCR sequencing was performed on genomic DNA from peripheral blood mononuclear cells isolated from patients and controls. The control group consisted of around 23 healthy adult blood donors (median age roughly 60 years; roughly 12 males and roughly 11 females) who were matched to the patients for age and sex. In both library methods, multiplex PCR was carried out with primers targeting conserved V and J regions of the TCR genes. The amplicons were purified, pooled and then sequenced on an Illumina MiSeq platform. The study's own analysis went as follows. V(D)J alignment, clonotype assembly and translation were done with MiXCR, while functionality assessment and CDR3 repertoire analyses were done with VDJtools. CDR3 followed the IMGT definition, and analyses included only productive sequences that used functional genes, leaving out ORF genes and pseudogenes. A custom Python script was used to look across all patients and controls for identical amino acid CDR3s belonging to major clonotypes, meaning those with a frequency of >=5%. A one-sided non-parametric Wilcoxon test was used to compare clonotype frequencies in patients versus controls. After TCRdb called clones again from the public reads with CATT, rows with identical DNA were merged. TCRdb, not the original authors, processed these V and J calls. For this sample there are a few thousand delta-chain clones; 0.95% to 1.1% appear just once. The top ten hold about 21% of the sample.

The rearranged chain carries TRDV2 and TRDJ1, with a weak D call of TRDD3 (6 bases match). This clonotype was obtained from a human donor in good health. The sequencing input was blood. Here is the DNA: TGTGCCTGTGACAAACCGGGGGAAACGTACACCGATAAACTCATCTTT. Translated, it gives CACDKPGETYTDKLIF.